The subject of this entry is one TCR beta chain. Study members were between roughly 18 and 89 years old and lived in 24 US regions. Shortly before study entry, within 2 weeks, exposed participants had met a COVID-19 case. Trimming left V 5 bases short and J 8 bases short, with 14 bases between. The germline gives CDR1 SGHDT, CDR2 YYEEEE. There are 14 residues in the CDR3. These data are taken from a study of blood T cell repertoires in COVID-19. Sequenced by immunoSEQ multiplex PCR; TCRdb stores in-frame clones only, minus some. Counted here are about 280,000 clones, roughly 80% occurring once; the ten biggest clones make up about 5%.

The sequence was collected from a middle-aged man who had been exposed to COVID-19. Sequences were obtained from PBMCs or T cells enriched from blood (not recorded which). The chain links TRBV5-6 to TRBJ1-6, with TRBD1 as a possible D gene (6 bases). CDR3 coding DNA: TGTGCCAGCAGTACAGGGTATGAGGATTCACCCCTCCACTTT. Its translation: CASSTGYEDSPLHF.